Listed below are T cell receptor beta chains from one sample, sequenced in a study of cytomegalovirus exposure and HLA in healthy donors. TCRdb's copy holds only in-frame clones and misses some; the assay was immunoSEQ multiplex PCR. Altogether 130,000 or so clones are present, 6.5% to 9.5% being singletons, with the ten largest covering approximately 5%. Sequencing used PBMCs. The receptors derive from a man aged 35 to 55 in good health and CMV-seronegative. Both conserved end residues are part of each CDR3. Fields, in order: clone size, D gene, V gene, J gene, CDR3 DNA, CDR3 protein. The D gene is left open where the match is weak. Not all rows give a size; the values are once, few, many and, for expanded clones, a class.

.	.	TRBV6-1	TRBJ1-3	TGTGCCAGCAGAGCAGGGTTATCTGGAAACACCATATATTTT	CASRAGLSGNTIYF
.	TRBD2	TRBV6-6	TRBJ2-1	TGTGCCAGCAGTTACCCCGGGACTAGCGGGGAGCTTGAGCAGTTCTTC	CASSYPGTSGELEQFF
.	TRBD2	TRBV4-2	TRBJ2-7	TGTGCCAGCAGCCAACCGGGGGGGCACGAGCAGTACTTC	CASSQPGGHEQYF
few	TRBD2	TRBV7-9	TRBJ2-5	TGTGCCAGCAGCTTAGGTCTAGCGGGTCCCCAAGAGACCCAGTACTTC	CASSLGLAGPQETQYF
.	TRBD2	TRBV10-2	TRBJ2-3	TGCGCCATTGCCGGGACTAGCGAAGATACGCAGTATTTT	CAIAGTSEDTQYF
.	.	TRBV5-1	TRBJ1-1	TGCGCCAGCAGCCCGGCGACTGGGGCATTGAACACTGAAGCTTTCTTT	CASSPATGALNTEAFF
.	TRBD1	TRBV13	TRBJ2-6	TGTGCCAGCAGCTGGCCGGGACAGGGCTCTGGGGCCAACGTCCTGACTTTC	CASSWPGQGSGANVLTF
.	.	TRBV5-1	TRBJ1-1	TGCGCCAGCAGCCAGACTGCGAACACTGAAGCTTTCTTT	CASSQTANTEAFF
.	.	TRBV19	TRBJ2-5	TGTGCCAGTTCCAACCCCGCTAGTAAAGAGACCCAGTACTTC	CASSNPASKETQYF
few	TRBD1	TRBV5-4	TRBJ1-2	TGTGCCAGCAGCTTGGGAGGAGTAGGGGACAGGGACTATGGCTACACCTTC	CASSLGGVGDRDYGYTF
.	.	TRBV28	TRBJ1-6	TGTGCCAGCAGTTTTCCCCCAGGGGCGAATTCACCCCTCCACTTT	CASSFPPGANSPLHF
few	TRBD1	TRBV11-2	TRBJ1-5	TGTGCCAGCAGCACCCGGACAGGGCCCCAGCATTTT	CASSTRTGPQHF
few	.	TRBV27	TRBJ1-2	TGTGCCAGCAGTTTAACCCTACAGAGCAACTATGGCTACACCTTC	CASSLTLQSNYGYTF
few	TRBD1	TRBV9	TRBJ1-2	TGTGCCAGCAGCCTTACGGACAGGGGGCCAGGATATGGCTACACCTTC	CASSLTDRGPGYGYTF
.	.	TRBV5-1	TRBJ2-2	TGCGCCAGCAGCGCCGGACATAACACCGGGGAGCTGTTTTTT	CASSAGHNTGELFF
.	TRBD1	TRBV29-1	TRBJ1-2	TGCAGCGTTGAAGATCCCGGACAGGGGAACTATGGCTACACCTTC	CSVEDPGQGNYGYTF
.	.	TRBV19	TRBJ2-2	TGTGCCAGTAGTAAGGCGACAATATCCGGGGAGCTGTTTTTT	CASSKATISGELFF
few	.	TRBV15	TRBJ2-5	TGTGCCACCAGCGTTCTTGGGGGCGGAGAGACCCAGTACTTC	CATSVLGGGETQYF
.	TRBD2	TRBV25-1	TRBJ2-5	TGTGCCAGCAGTGTACACAGCGGGGGGCTGAAAGAGACCCAGTACTTC	CASSVHSGGLKETQYF
.	.	TRBV19	TRBJ1-1	TGTGCCAGTAGTATCCTACTGGGGGGTACTGAAGCTTTCTTT	CASSILLGGTEAFF
.	.	TRBV11-2	TRBJ1-2	TGTGCCAGCAGCTTAGGGGACTTCTATGGCTACACCTTC	CASSLGDFYGYTF
.	TRBD1	TRBV4-3	TRBJ2-7	TGCGCCAGCAGCCAAGGAGGACAGGGGAACTACGAGCAGTACTTC	CASSQGGQGNYEQYF
few	.	TRBV11-2	TRBJ1-6	TGTGCCAGCAGCCAAGGGGGACCGAGCTCCTATAATTCACCCCTCCACTTT	CASSQGGPSSYNSPLHF
.	.	TRBV5-1	TRBJ1-2	TGCGCCAGCACCAGAGAAGGGGGATACTATGGCTACACCTTC	CASTREGGYYGYTF
few	.	TRBV4-3	TRBJ1-1	TGCGCCAGCAGCCAAGGGACAAACACTGAAGCTTTCTTT	CASSQGTNTEAFF
few	.	TRBV15	TRBJ1-5	TGTGCCACCAGGGGACCGGGACAAATTCAGCCCCAGCATTTT	CATRGPGQIQPQHF
few	.	TRBV19	TRBJ1-5	TGTGCCAGTAATATGCTGCACCTTAGGGGCGTAGATAAGCCCCAGCATTTT	CASNMLHLRGVDKPQHF
.	TRBD1	TRBV5-1	TRBJ2-3	TGCGCCAGCAGCCTAGGGACAGTTCCAGATACGCAGTATTTT	CASSLGTVPDTQYF
.	TRBD2	TRBV4-1	TRBJ2-5	TGCGCCAGCAGCGCAAGCGGGGGGGCCCTCCAAGAGACCCAGTACTTC	CASSASGGALQETQYF
few	TRBD1	TRBV5-1	TRBJ2-3	TGCGCCAGCAGCTCACAGGGGACAGATACGCAGTATTTT	CASSSQGTDTQYF